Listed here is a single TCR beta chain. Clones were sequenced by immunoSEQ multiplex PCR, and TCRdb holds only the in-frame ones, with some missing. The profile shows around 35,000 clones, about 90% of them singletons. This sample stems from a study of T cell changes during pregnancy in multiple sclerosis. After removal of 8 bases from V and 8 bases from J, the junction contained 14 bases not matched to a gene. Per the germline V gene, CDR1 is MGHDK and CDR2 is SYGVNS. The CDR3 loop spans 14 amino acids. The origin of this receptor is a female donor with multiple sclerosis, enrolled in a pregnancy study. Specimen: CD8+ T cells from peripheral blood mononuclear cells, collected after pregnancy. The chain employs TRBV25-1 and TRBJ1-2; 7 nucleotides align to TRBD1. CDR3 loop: CASSVDREIGGYTF. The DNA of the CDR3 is TGTGCCAGCTCCGTCGACAGGGAGATTGGGGGCTACACCTTC.